These 12 T cell receptor beta chains were all obtained from the same sample, sequenced in a study of control samples from healthy donors and cancer patients. The method was immunoSEQ multiplex PCR; TCRdb's version includes in-frame clones alone and lacks a portion of them. The sample lists around 20,000 clones, 70% to 90% occurring once. Sequencing was carried out using PBMCs. These receptors were taken from an older woman with colorectal cancer.

The chain combines TRBV5-1 with TRBJ1-6, with D possibly matching TRBD1 (6 bases). This CDR3 has 16 amino acids. Germline CDR1 is SGHRS and CDR2 is YFSETQ. V lost 1 base and J lost 6, with 14 bases in between. In DNA form, the CDR3 reads TGCGCCAGCAGCTTGTCCTCACGGACAGTTAATTCACCCCTCCACTTT. Amino acid sequence: CASSLSSRTVNSPLHF.

The chain links TRBV13 to TRBJ2-3; D unresolved. This CDR3 has 11 residues. The germline gives CDR1 PRHDT, CDR2 FYEKMQ (reference sequence). Trimming took off 3 bases at V and 2 bases at J, with 0 bases between the two ends. The CDR3 spells CASSFTDTQYF. The CDR3 bases are TGTGCCAGCAGCTTCACAGATACGCAGTATTTT.

The chain couples TRBV6-5 to TRBJ2-7; 8 bases agree with TRBD2. This CDR3 comprises 12 residues. The V and J ends lost 4 bases and 8 bases, in that order; junction bases with no gene match: 4. CDR1 and CDR2 (germline): MNHEY, SVGAGI. CDR3 nucleotide sequence: TGTGCCAGCAGTTTCACGGGAGGGCAGCAGTACTTC. This translates into CASSFTGGQQYF.

The chain joins TRBV7-2 to TRBJ2-3; TRBD2 aligns across 8 bases. V dropped 1 base and J dropped 4; count of bases not matched to a gene: 4. This CDR3 is built from 15 residues. CDR1 is SGHTA and CDR2 is FQGNSA in the germline V gene. The CDR3 nucleotides read TGTGCCAGCAGCTTAGGGCCCGGGGGGGCAGATACGCAGTATTTT. Translation gives CASSLGPGGADTQYF. The full variable domain, in which reference TRBV7-2 and TRBJ2-3 provide the parts outside the CDR3, is GAGVSQSPSNKVTEKGKDVELRCDPISGHTALYWYRQSLGQGLEFLIYFQGNSAPDKSGLPSDRFSAERTGGSVSTLTIQRTQQEDSAVYLCASSLGPGGADTQYFGPGTRLTVL.

The rearrangement joins TRBV6-5 to TRBJ2-7; 8 bases line up with TRBD1. The CDR3 is 14 amino acids. V was pared by 10 bases and J by 4 bases, with 12 bases of the junction left unmatched. Per germline, CDR1 MNHEY and CDR2 SVGAGI. CDR3 in amino acids: CATQLDRVAYEQYF. The CDR3 DNA reads TGTGCCACCCAACTGGACAGGGTGGCATACGAGCAGTACTTC.

The chain is built from TRBV6-6 and TRBJ2-4; D is undetermined. This CDR3 has 15 residues. The V end was cut by 0 bases, the J end by 0 bases, with 6 bases between. Germline loops: CDR1 MNHNY, CDR2 SVGAGI (reference sequence). CDR3 amino acids: CASSYSSGAKNIQYF. The CDR3 nucleotides are TGTGCCAGCAGTTACTCCTCGGGAGCCAAAAACATTCAGTACTTC.

The chain links TRBV15 to TRBJ2-6, with D unresolved. The CDR3 length is 15 residues. V lost 0 bases to trimming and J lost 4 bases, with 7 bases between them. The germline V gene has CDR1 LNHNV and CDR2 YYDKDF (reference sequence). CDR3 loop: CATSRELNGANVLTF. CDR3 DNA sequence: TGTGCCACCAGCAGAGAGCTCAACGGGGCCAACGTCCTGACTTTC.

This clone occurred once. The V and J genes are TRBV19 and TRBJ1-5; 7 bases line up with TRBD1. V was pared by 7 bases and J by 1 base, with 7 bases of the junction left unmatched. Germline V lookup: CDR1 LNHDA, CDR2 SQIVND (reference sequence). There are 15 residues in the CDR3. CDR3 nucleotides: TGTGCCAGTAAGGCCAGGGGGGAGAGCAATCAGCCCCAGCATTTT. Amino acids: CASKARGESNQPQHF.

The V gene is TRBV5-1, the J gene TRBJ1-6; the D is unclear. Between the trimmed V and J ends, which lost 4 bases and 10 bases, there was a span of 12 bases. The germline gives CDR1 SGHRS, CDR2 YFSETQ. The CDR3 covers 13 residues. CDR3 amino acids: CASSPQEDSPLHF. CDR3 nucleotides: TGCGCCAGCAGCCCCCAGGAGGACTCACCCCTCCACTTT.

V and J are TRBV19 and TRBJ1-6, with D possibly matching TRBD1 (6 bases). The germline V and J ends were trimmed by 10 bases and 7 bases, with 20 bases remaining between them. From germline, CDR1 is LNHDA and CDR2 SQIVND (reference sequence). This CDR3 contains 15 residues. The CDR3 DNA is TGTGCCACCAGGGAGGGGGGCGCCGGGAATTCACCCCTCCACTTT. Translating it yields CATREGGAGNSPLHF. The whole variable domain, filled in from reference TRBV19 and TRBJ1-6, reads DGGITQSPKYLFRKEGQNVTLSCEQNLNHDAMYWYRQDPGQGLRLIYYSQIVNDFQKGDIAEGYSVSREKKESFPLTVTSAQKNPTAFYLCATREGGAGNSPLHFGNGTRLTVT.

The chain is built from TRBV5-6 and TRBJ1-3; D is unresolved. V was clipped by 4 bases and J by 4 bases, with 9 bases between them. The V gene's germline CDR1 is SGHDT and CDR2 YYEEEE. The CDR3 is made up of 13 amino acids. The CDR3 nucleotides are TGTGCCAGCAGCCTCGGGTACGGAAACACCATATATTTT. Protein: CASSLGYGNTIYF.

In this sample, this clone turned up once. The chain couples TRBV4-3 to TRBJ2-7; TRBD1 might be the D (7 bases). Trimming took 0 bases from V and 4 from J, leaving 10 bases between them. The CDR3 is made up of 14 amino acids. Germline V lookup: CDR1 LGHNA, CDR2 YSLEER. DNA of the CDR3: TGCGCCAGCAGCCAAGACAGGGGGAGGTACGAGCAGTACTTC. This encodes CASSQDRGRYEQYF.